What follows are 19 T cell receptor beta chains derived from one specimen sequenced in a study of CD4 T cells in relation to SARS-CoV-2 and coronaviruses. CD4+ T cells from unexposed donors were obtained before the COVID-19 pandemic (2011-2018). CD4+ T cells were isolated from the cells after 10 days of culture. The antigens of these receptors remain unknown. Assay used: immunoSEQ multiplex PCR; TCRdb lists only in-frame clones, some missing. The table has 27,000 or so clones, around 76% seen once. Sequences were obtained from CD4+ T cells from PBMCs, cultured in vitro. The receptors here all came from a human donor in good health.

The chain employs TRBV3-1 (or the pseudogene TRBV3-2) and TRBJ2-7; the match to TRBD1 covers 7 bases. Germline-derived CDR1 and CDR2 are LGHDT and YNNKEL (reference sequence). V lost 4 bases, J lost 0 bases, and 6 bases stayed unmatched. The CDR3 runs 15 residues. The CDR3 here is CASSLGTAISYEQYF. CDR3 DNA: TGTGCCAGCAGCCTTGGGACAGCGATCTCCTACGAGCAGTACTTC.

This chain links TRBV5-1 with TRBJ2-2; possibly TRBD2 for D (6 bases). Germline V lookup: CDR1 SGHRS, CDR2 YFSETQ. This CDR3 is 15 amino acids long. V was trimmed by 3 bases and J by 0 bases, leaving 9 bases between them. CDR3 residues: CASSSLATNTGELFF. CDR3 DNA: TGCGCCAGCAGCTCTCTAGCGACGAACACCGGGGAGCTGTTTTTT.

This chain uses TRBV28 with TRBJ2-3; 9 bases match TRBD1. CDR3 size: 15 residues. The germline gives CDR1 MDHEN, CDR2 SYDVKM. Trimming cost V 7 bases and J 2 bases; bases outside gene matches: 7. CDR3 residues: CASTGQGSDTDTQYF. The CDR3 DNA reads TGTGCCAGCACAGGACAGGGGTCGGACACAGATACGCAGTATTTT.

The CDR3 coding sequence is TGTGCCTGGAGGCGGGGGACAGGGGAAGCTTTCTTT. This encodes CAWRRGTGEAFF. The rearrangement uses TRBV30 and TRBJ1-1; 9 bases are a match to TRBD1. The CDR3 consists of 12 residues. Trimming at V came to 3 bases and at J to 8 bases, leaving 4 bases not matched to a gene. Germline values: CDR1 GTSNPN, CDR2 SVGIG (reference sequence).

The J gene is TRBJ1-4, the V gene TRBV20-1; D is ambiguous. In germline, CDR1 is DFQATT, CDR2 SNEGSKA (reference sequence). V was pared by 3 bases and J by 0 bases, with 14 bases between. This CDR3 has 16 residues. The CDR3 loop reads CSASNSATSTNEKLFF. CDR3 in DNA: TGCAGTGCTAGTAATTCTGCGACATCAACTAATGAAAAACTGTTTTTT.

V is TRBV4-1 and J is TRBJ2-3; 8 nucleotides line up with TRBD2. Germline V gene data show CDR1 as MGHRA and CDR2 as YSYEKL. The CDR3 is made up of 17 amino acids. V lost 3 bases to trimming and J lost 1 base; unmatched junction nucleotides: 9. CDR3 bases: TGCGCCAGCAGCCATTTGGGACTCGGGGGGGGCACAGATACGCAGTATTTT. Protein: CASSHLGLGGGTDTQYF.

This chain uses TRBV5-1 with TRBJ2-7, with TRBD2 matching 10 bases. Losses at the gene ends were 1 base for V and 5 bases for J; bases not matched to a gene: 6. Per germline, CDR1 SGHRS and CDR2 YFSETQ. This CDR3 region has 15 residues. CDR3 amino acids: CASSLTSGTFHEQYF. DNA for the CDR3: TGCGCCAGCAGCTTGACTAGCGGGACTTTCCACGAGCAGTACTTC.

The J gene is TRBJ1-6, the V gene TRBV3-1 (or the pseudogene TRBV3-2); D is uncertain. The V end was cut by 2 bases, the J end by 3 bases, with 11 bases between. CDR3 length equals 16 residues. In germline, CDR1 is LGHDT, CDR2 YNNKEL (reference sequence). CDR3 region: CASSQPPGFYNSPLHF. CDR3 nucleotide sequence: TGTGCCAGCAGCCAACCGCCAGGATTCTATAATTCACCCCTCCACTTT.

The chain is built from TRBV2 and TRBJ2-7; 8 nucleotides match TRBD2. CDR1 and CDR2 (germline): SNHLY, FYNNEI. The CDR3 sequence is 14 residues long. Trimming at V came to 4 bases and at J to 3 bases, leaving 5 bases not matched to a gene. The CDR3 sequence is CASSVAGGRYEQYF. The CDR3 bases are TGTGCCAGCAGTGTGGCGGGAGGACGCTACGAGCAGTACTTC.

The gene calls are TRBV23-1 and TRBJ2-2, with D possibly matching TRBD1 (5 bases). TRBV23-1 is given ORF status, its function remaining uncertain. The CDR3 length is 14 residues. The V gene lost 8 bases and the J gene lost 0 bases, with 10 bases spanning the gap. CDR3 in DNA: TGCGCCAGCCAGGGTGGTCCGAACACCGGGGAGCTGTTTTTT. Translation gives CASQGGPNTGELFF.

The chain links TRBV4-1 to TRBJ1-6; D perhaps matches TRBD1 (6 bases). The CDR3 contains 17 residues. The V end was cut by 0 bases, the J end by 0 bases, with 9 bases between. Germline V gene sequence: CDR1 MGHRA, CDR2 YSYEKL. CDR3 protein: CASSQETGSSYNSPLHF. CDR3 DNA sequence: TGCGCCAGCAGCCAAGAAACAGGGAGCTCCTATAATTCACCCCTCCACTTT.

This clone was seen just once. This chain links TRBV4-3 with TRBJ2-7; D is unclear. The CDR3 sequence is 15 residues long. V gave up 3 bases and J gave up 3 bases, with 15 bases separating them. CDR1 and CDR2 from the germline V gene are LGHNA and YSLEER. CDR3 protein: CASSHRVSQDYEQYF. The CDR3 DNA reads as TGCGCCAGCAGCCACCGAGTAAGCCAGGACTACGAGCAGTACTTC.

This chain links TRBV19 with TRBJ1-2; D ambiguous. Germline assignment: CDR1 LNHDA and CDR2 SQIVND (reference sequence). V was cut by 7 bases and J by 4 bases, with 10 bases left in between. This CDR3 is 12 amino acids long. CDR3 in DNA: TGTGCCAGTACGGGGTTCCGCTATGGCTACACCTTC. This translates into CASTGFRYGYTF.

The V and J genes are TRBV7-9 and TRBJ2-1; TRBD2 aligns across 10 bases. The CDR3 contains 18 residues. CDR1 and CDR2 from the germline V gene are SEHNR and FQNEAQ (reference sequence). J gave up 5 bases and V 1 base, and 11 bases lay outside the gene matches. The CDR3: CASSLGKAGGLGHNEQFF. CDR3 coding DNA: TGTGCCAGCAGCTTAGGCAAAGCGGGGGGGCTCGGCCACAATGAGCAGTTCTTC.

The gene calls are TRBV6-1 and TRBJ1-6, with unresolved D. This CDR3 is 14 amino acids long. In germline, CDR1 is MNHNS, CDR2 SASEGT. Trimming left V 3 bases short and J 6 bases short, with 9 bases between. The CDR3 loop reads CASSEQQSNSPLHF. In DNA, the CDR3 is TGTGCCAGCAGTGAGCAACAGTCTAATTCACCCCTCCACTTT.

Worth noting for this clone: An end of the junction differs from the germline gene, which may be a read error. The chain employs TRBV19 and TRBJ2-3; no clear D gene. The germline CDR1 and CDR2 sequences are LNHDA and SQIVND (reference sequence). This CDR3 is built from 14 residues. The CDR3 nucleotides read TGTACCAGTAGTTCCACAACTAGCACAGATACGCAGTATTTT. Translation gives CTSSSTTSTDTQYF.

The chain has TRBV2 and TRBJ2-1; D gene ambiguous. In germline, CDR1 is SNHLY, CDR2 FYNNEI. The CDR3 contains 13 residues. V was cut by 1 base and J by 7 bases, with 8 bases left in between. CDR3 nucleotides: TGTGCCAGCAGTGAAGGCTCCGTGAATGAGCAGTTCTTC. This gives the protein CASSEGSVNEQFF. Filled out from reference TRBV2 and TRBJ2-1, the complete variable domain reads EPEVTQTPSHQVTQMGQEVILRCVPISNHLYFYWYRQILGQKVEFLVSFYNNEISEKSEIFDDQFSVERPDGSNFTLKIRSTKLEDSAMYFCASSEGSVNEQFFGPGTRLTVL.

The chain joins TRBV4-1 to TRBJ1-2, with D tentatively TRBD1 (5 bases). There are 18 residues in the CDR3. V lost 4 bases and J 4 bases, leaving 25 bases between the germline ends. CDR1 and CDR2 (germline): MGHRA, YSYEKL. In DNA, the CDR3 is TGCGCCAGCAGCCTCGGAGGGGCAGGGATAGGCGTGATCTATGGCTACACCTTC. This codes for CASSLGGAGIGVIYGYTF.

This clone was recorded a few times. This chain connects TRBV10-1 to TRBJ1-2, with D possibly matching TRBD1 (6 bases). Trimming pared 5 bases from V and 3 bases from J, leaving 10 bases between. Germline-derived CDR1 and CDR2 are WNHNN and SYGVQD (reference sequence). This CDR3 has 13 amino acids. The CDR3 is CASSRDTYYGYTF. CDR3 in DNA: TGCGCCAGCAGTCGGGACACCTACTATGGCTACACCTTC.